One and the same sample provided the 27 T cell receptor beta chains below, sequenced in a study of blood T cell repertoires in COVID-19. TCRdb's table, derived via immunoSEQ multiplex PCR, lists solely in-frame clones and lacks some. The data hold about 57,000 clones, with around 82% observed a single time. Sequencing used peripheral blood. Every receptor here comes from a woman of 80 years or more with acute or convalescent COVID-19.

The chain employs TRBV5-1 and TRBJ2-5; possible D gene TRBD2, 6 bases. V was trimmed by 5 bases and J by 4 bases, leaving 12 bases between them. Germline assignment: CDR1 SGHRS and CDR2 YFSETQ. This CDR3 has 13 amino acids. CDR3 loop: CASSFQGGETQYF. DNA for the CDR3: TGCGCCAGCAGTTTCCAGGGAGGAGAGACCCAGTACTTC.

The chain has TRBV6-1 and TRBJ2-1, with D unclear. Germline V gene data show CDR1 as MNHNS and CDR2 as SASEGT. The ends were cut back, 0 bases at V and 10 bases at J, with 7 bases in the middle. There are 12 residues in the CDR3. The CDR3 spells CASSEARREQFF. In nucleotides, the CDR3 is TGTGCCAGCAGTGAAGCGAGGCGCGAGCAGTTCTTC.

This clone was seen only a few times. The chain uses TRBV12-3 or TRBV12-4 and TRBJ2-1, with a possible D match to TRBD2 (6 bases). V was cut by 3 bases and J by 7 bases, with 10 bases left in between. The CDR3 loop spans 13 amino acids. CDR3 residues: CASSLLARNEQFF. The CDR3 DNA reads TGTGCCAGCAGTTTGCTAGCGAGGAATGAGCAGTTCTTC.

This clone appeared once. The rearrangement joins TRBV24-1 to TRBJ2-5; D remains unclear. Trimming shortened V by 7 bases and J by 4 bases, and 12 bases separated the two germline ends. The CDR3 is made up of 13 amino acids. CDR1 is KGHDR and CDR2 is SFDVKD in the germline V gene. CDR3: CATRGSTGETQYF. The DNA of the CDR3 is TGTGCCACCAGAGGATCGACGGGAGAGACCCAGTACTTC.

The genes are TRBV7-9 and TRBJ1-2, with TRBD1 matching over 7 bases. The CDR3 has 15 residues. Germline lookup yields CDR1 SEHNR and CDR2 FQNEAQ (reference sequence). V shed 4 bases and J 5 bases; nucleotides not matched to a gene: 10. The CDR3 region is CASSSDRVSLYGYTF. The CDR3 coding sequence is TGTGCCAGCAGCTCCGACAGGGTCTCCCTTTATGGCTACACCTTC.

The genes are TRBV2 and TRBJ1-2; 9 nucleotides line up with TRBD1. The CDR3 has 13 amino acids. With V trimmed by 9 bases and J by 1 base, 3 bases remained unmatched. The germline gives CDR1 SNHLY, CDR2 FYNNEI. The CDR3 here is CARRDRDNYGYTF. In DNA form, the CDR3 reads TGTGCCAGAAGGGACAGGGATAACTATGGCTACACCTTC.

This rearrangement joins TRBV7-6 to TRBJ1-3; D remains unclear. The V gene's germline CDR1 is SGHVS and CDR2 FNYEAQ. With 1 base removed from V and 0 bases from J, the gap between germline ends came to 13 bases. There are 17 residues in the CDR3. The CDR3 region has the DNA TGTGCCAGCAGCTTAGTCCAAGGAGGGAGCTCTGGAAACACCATATATTTT. It translates to CASSLVQGGSSGNTIYF.

The rearrangement links TRBV9 to TRBJ2-7, with TRBD1 identical over 10 bases. J was trimmed by 5 bases and V by 0 bases; bases with no gene match: 5. CDR1 and CDR2 (germline): SGDLS, YYNGEE. The CDR3 is 15 amino acids. The CDR3 reads CASSVAGQGSHEQYF. DNA for the CDR3: TGTGCCAGCAGCGTAGCGGGACAGGGGTCACACGAGCAGTACTTC.

The chain uses TRBV5-5 and TRBJ1-4; TRBD1 matches at 7 bases. CDR3 length: 14 residues. Germline CDR1 is SGHKS and CDR2 is YYEKEE (reference sequence). Unmatched junction bases numbered 4, after V lost 3 bases and J lost 5 bases. The CDR3 loop is CASSSGQINEKLFF. In DNA form, the CDR3 reads TGTGCCAGCAGCTCGGGACAGATAAATGAAAAACTGTTTTTT.

The chain uses TRBV5-1 and TRBJ2-3, with 10 bases fitting TRBD2. This CDR3 spans 19 amino acids. Germline values: CDR1 SGHRS, CDR2 YFSETQ. The V segment lost 6 bases and the J segment 0 bases; nucleotides outside the gene matches: 16. CDR3 residues: CASTQIAGGPLASTDTQYF. CDR3 sequence (DNA): TGCGCCAGCACCCAAATAGCGGGGGGCCCTTTGGCTAGCACAGATACGCAGTATTTT.

The chain combines TRBV28 with TRBJ1-2, with a tentative D call TRBD1 (6 bases). The germline CDR1 and CDR2 sequences are MDHEN and SYDVKM. The CDR3 runs 15 residues. V was clipped by 6 bases and J by 4 bases, with 18 bases between them. CDR3 sequence (DNA): TGTGCCAGCAGCTCCCCATCAGGGGCTGCCTATGGCTACACCTTC. It encodes CASSSPSGAAYGYTF.

The CDR3, as DNA: TGTGCCAGCAGCTTCATGACTGGGGGCCGACCCTACGAGCAGTACTTC. Protein: CASSFMTGGRPYEQYF. The rearrangement uses TRBV7-9 and TRBJ2-7, with D perhaps TRBD1 (6 bases). Germline V gene data show CDR1 as SEHNR and CDR2 as FQNEAQ (reference sequence). The CDR3 is 16 residues long. V was trimmed by 3 bases and J by 2 bases, leaving 17 bases between them.

This sequence joins TRBV10-2 and TRBJ1-3; D is undetermined. This CDR3 is built from 15 residues. Trimming left V 2 bases short and J 0 bases short, with 8 bases between. CDR1 WSHSY and CDR2 SAAADI come from the germline V gene. The CDR3 loop reads CASSEAPSSGNTIYF. Written as DNA, the CDR3 is TGCGCCAGCAGTGAGGCACCCAGCTCTGGAAACACCATATATTTT.

This clone was seen only once. V is TRBV5-6 and J is TRBJ1-1, with 10 nucleotides matching TRBD1. Trimming at V came to 2 bases and at J to 5 bases, leaving 6 bases not matched to a gene. The CDR3 runs 15 residues. CDR1 and CDR2 (germline): SGHDT, YYEEEE. CDR3 in amino acids: CASSLSDRGLTEAFF. For the CDR3, the DNA is TGTGCCAGCAGCTTATCTGACAGGGGGCTTACTGAAGCTTTCTTT. Full variable domain (remainder filled in from reference TRBV5-6 and TRBJ1-1): DAGVTQSPTHLIKTRGQQVTLRCSPKSGHDTVSWYQQALGQGPQFIFQYYEEEERQRGNFPDRFSGHQFPNYSSELNVNALLLGDSALYLCASSLSDRGLTEAFFGQGTRLTVV.

This chain joins TRBV10-1 and TRBJ1-4; D unresolved. V lost 3 bases to trimming and J lost 13 bases, with 24 bases between them. Germline CDR1 WNHNN, CDR2 SYGVQD (reference sequence). The CDR3 contains 16 residues. DNA of the CDR3: TGCGCCAGCAGTGACTCCGAGAGACTATCGACACAAGGACTGTTTTTT. Translating it yields CASSDSERLSTQGLFF.

The V call is TRBV6-6, the J call TRBJ2-7, with 9 bases aligning to TRBD1. With 6 bases clipped from V and 3 bases from J, the junction kept 3 bases outside the gene matches. The CDR3 contains 13 residues. The germline V gene has CDR1 MNHNY and CDR2 SVGAGI (reference sequence). The CDR3 spells CASRRQGGYEQYF. The DNA for the CDR3 is TGTGCCAGCAGGAGACAGGGGGGCTACGAGCAGTACTTC.

The chain recombines TRBV7-9 with TRBJ1-1, with no clear D. There are 13 residues in the CDR3. Germline lookup yields CDR1 SEHNR and CDR2 FQNEAQ (reference sequence). V was trimmed by 4 bases and J by 0 bases, leaving 6 bases between them. CDR3 in DNA: TGTGCCAGCAGCTCAGAAATGAACACTGAAGCTTTCTTT. Protein product: CASSSEMNTEAFF.

V and J are TRBV6-5 and TRBJ1-6; tentative D call: TRBD1 (6 bases). This CDR3 is 14 amino acids long. Trimming removed 6 bases from V and 9 bases from J, with 15 bases in between. Germline CDR1 reads MNHEY; CDR2 reads SVGAGI. The CDR3, as DNA: TGTGCCAGCAGGAGACAGGCACCCTCTTCACCCCTCCACTTT. It translates to CASRRQAPSSPLHF.

The chain joins TRBV4-1 to TRBJ2-5; D gene unclear. Between the trimmed V and J ends, which lost 1 base and 2 bases, there was a span of 8 bases. CDR1 is MGHRA, CDR2 YSYEKL, per germline. The CDR3 contains 14 residues. CDR3 sequence: CASSQGARQETQYF. CDR3 DNA: TGCGCCAGCAGCCAAGGGGCCCGTCAAGAGACCCAGTACTTC.

This chain joins TRBV27 and TRBJ2-2, with 9 bases identical to TRBD2. The germline CDR1 and CDR2 sequences are MNHEY and SMNVEV (reference sequence). The length of the CDR3 is 16 residues. V was clipped by 4 bases and J by 6 bases; unmatched bases: 9. The CDR3 loop is CASSSGLAGVSGELFF. CDR3 nucleotide sequence: TGTGCCAGCAGTTCCGGTTTAGCGGGGGTGTCCGGGGAGCTGTTTTTT.

This clone was seen just once. This rearrangement joins TRBV18 to TRBJ2-7; D unresolved. The germline CDR1 and CDR2 sequences are KGHSH and LQKENI. With 2 bases removed from V and 1 base from J, the gap between germline ends came to 9 bases. The CDR3 totals 14 residues. The CDR3 region is CASSPSPISYEQYF. The CDR3 bases are TGTGCCAGCTCACCATCCCCAATTTCCTACGAGCAGTACTTC.

This chain uses TRBV28 with TRBJ2-5, with TRBD1 matching over 7 bases. In germline, CDR1 is MDHEN, CDR2 SYDVKM. The junction had 9 bases not matched to a gene; V was cut back by 4 bases and J by 4 bases. The CDR3 consists of 15 residues. The CDR3 protein is CASSSPDRVRETQYF. CDR3 coding DNA: TGTGCCAGCAGTTCCCCCGACAGGGTCCGAGAGACCCAGTACTTC.

V is TRBV7-8 and J is TRBJ1-2, with TRBD1 matching over 8 bases. Germline CDR1 is SGHVS and CDR2 is FQNEAQ. CDR3 length equals 14 residues. With V trimmed by 2 bases and J by 7 bases, 6 bases remained unmatched. DNA of the CDR3: TGTGCCAGCAGCTTACCCCCAGGGGGCGGTGGCTACACCTTC. Protein product: CASSLPPGGGGYTF.

This chain connects TRBV30 to TRBJ2-3; a possible D gene is TRBD1 (6 bases). Germline lookup yields CDR1 GTSNPN and CDR2 SVGIG (reference sequence). V lost 0 bases and J 3 bases, leaving 13 bases between the germline ends. The CDR3 runs 15 residues. This CDR3 is CAWSVTRGFTDTQYF. The DNA for the CDR3 is TGTGCCTGGAGTGTCACCAGGGGCTTTACAGATACGCAGTATTTT.

The J gene is TRBJ1-4, the V gene TRBV18; D call uncertain. The CDR3 totals 15 residues. Germline lookup yields CDR1 KGHSH and CDR2 LQKENI. The germline V and J ends were trimmed by 1 base and 6 bases, with 12 bases remaining between them. The CDR3 loop is CASSPRTSRYEKLFF. CDR3 in DNA: TGTGCCAGCTCACCACGCACCTCGCGGTATGAAAAACTGTTTTTT.

The chain combines TRBV5-6 with TRBJ1-5, with 8 positions matching TRBD1. The CDR3 has 16 amino acids. Germline V gene lookup returns CDR1 SGHDT and CDR2 YYEEEE. J gave up 4 bases and V 2 bases, and 8 bases lay outside the gene matches. The DNA of the CDR3 is TGTGCCAGCAGCTTAAAAGGACAGGGCTGGAATCAGCCCCAGCATTTT. It yields the protein CASSLKGQGWNQPQHF.

The chain recombines TRBV3-1 (or the pseudogene TRBV3-2) with TRBJ1-1; D remains ambiguous. The CDR3 totals 14 residues. V lost 5 bases to trimming and J lost 9 bases, with 19 bases between them. The germline V gene has CDR1 LGHDT and CDR2 YNNKEL (reference sequence). This CDR3 reads CASSFTTDGEKAFF. The CDR3 nucleotides read TGTGCCAGCAGCTTCACCACGGACGGGGAAAAAGCTTTCTTT.